This T cell receptor (beta chain) was identified in a study of identical twins. Findings and caveats of the study: Analyses based on zero insertions could be partly confounded by invariant MAIT and iNKT cells. Fewer insertions were carried by abundant cord blood beta clonotypes, but none was seen in memory repertoires.

TCRdb fed the 5' RACE reads into MiXCR, producing one record per CDR3 protein. The sample carries 200,000 to 250,000 distinct CDR3 sequences, 5.5% to 7% recorded once. In its sample, this clonotype was seen many times. Its matching antigen is unknown. The length of the CDR3 is 17 residues. V was clipped by 0 bases and J by 1 base, with 14 bases between them. Germline V CDR1 and CDR2: SGHTA, FQGNSA. This sample also belongs to another study, concerning yellow fever vaccine responses in identical twins.

The receptor's source is a woman aged 18-35 years in good health. The chain carries TRBV7-2 and TRBJ2-3; D is undetermined. Sample: memory (CD45RO+) T cells sorted from blood. The CDR3: CASSLAISSYGTDTQYF. In DNA form, the CDR3 reads TGTGCCAGCAGCTTAGCGATCTCCTCCTATGGCACAGATACGCAGTATTTT.